The T cell receptor beta chain under discussion was sequenced for a study of blood T cell repertoires in COVID-19. Overall study: From T cells, B-cell-depleted T cells, or PBMCs came the material, which was cDNA or gDNA.

In the original workflow: Reference gene primer amplification gave estimated nucleated cell counts. The assay was immunoSEQ multiplex PCR, and TCRdb's table has in-frame clones only and misses some. The DNA was the basis for D and trimming; V, J and clone size are from that table. Among tens of thousands of clones listed, 84% were seen once. While infection was still active, Seattle patients were enrolled and then followed longitudinally. Germline CDR1 and CDR2: SGHTA and FQGTGA. The CDR3 length is 15 residues. The V and J ends lost 6 bases and 0 bases respectively, with 12 bases between them. The V call is TRBV7-3, the J call TRBJ2-1; maybe TRBD1 (6 bases). Input material: peripheral blood. This TCR was sampled from a man in his 60s with COVID-19, enrolled during active disease. This CDR3 reads CASSSTGDSYNEQFF. The CDR3, as DNA: TGTGCCAGCAGTTCGACAGGCGACTCCTACAATGAGCAGTTCTTC.